A single sample is the source of the 18 T cell receptor beta chains below, sequenced in a study of T cells in Graves' hyperthyroidism and ophthalmopathy. Amplification of TCR beta CDR3 regions was performed using RNA transcripts as template. A set of HTBI primers served as the primers for a first-round RT-PCR of the TCR CDR3. TCRdb processed the multiplex PCR reads anew with MiXCR; each CDR3 protein has one entry. The sample lists under 550,000 distinct CDR3 sequences, roughly an eighth occurring once. The sample was blood. The receptors were gathered from a woman under 30 with Graves' hyperthyroidism.

The table lists this clonotype with many counts. The CDR3 DNA reads as TGTGCCAGCAGCTTAGAACCTAGAAACACCATATATTTT. It translates to CASSLEPRNTIYF. The rearrangement uses TRBV11-2 and TRBJ1-3; D unclear. The CDR3 is made up of 13 amino acids. V was pared by 0 bases and J by 5 bases, with 5 bases between. Germline loops: CDR1 SGHAT, CDR2 FQNNGV.

This clonotype was seen many times. The chain is built from TRBV5-1 and TRBJ2-3; TRBD1 is a possible D gene (6 bases). The CDR3 totals 15 residues. Germline V gene data show CDR1 as SGHRS and CDR2 as YFSETQ. The V end was cut by 0 bases, the J end by 1 base, with 9 bases between. In DNA, the CDR3 is TGCGCCAGCAGCTTGGAGGGACATGGCACAGATACGCAGTATTTT. Translated: CASSLEGHGTDTQYF.

This clonotype was recorded a few times. This CDR3 reads CAIAGQGAGYNEQFF. DNA of the CDR3: TGTGCCATCGCGGGCCAGGGGGCAGGCTACAATGAGCAGTTCTTC. This rearrangement joins TRBV10-3 to TRBJ2-1; 8 nucleotides align to TRBD1. CDR1 and CDR2 from the germline V gene are ENHRY and SYGVKD. The CDR3 is 15 residues long. V gave up 8 bases and J gave up 3 bases; unmatched junction bases: 9.

At least ten counts were recorded for this clonotype. This rearrangement joins TRBV30 to TRBJ2-7, with D perhaps assigned TRBD1 or TRBD2 (6 bases each). Trimming took off 1 base at V and 6 bases at J, with 13 bases between the two ends. The CDR3 length is 13 residues. The germline V gene has CDR1 GTSNPN and CDR2 SVGIG (reference sequence). CDR3 bases: TGTGCCTGGAGTGGGGGGGCGAACCCCGAGCAGTACTTC. This translates into CAWSGGANPEQYF.

A remark on this clonotype: Since a much larger clone is just one base distant, this may be a read error. The chain has TRBV18 and TRBJ2-3, with 10 nucleotides matching TRBD1. Per germline, CDR1 KGHSH and CDR2 LQKENI. This CDR3 spans 15 amino acids. CDR3 DNA sequence: TGTGCCAGCTCCGGGGACAGGGGAATCACAGATACGCGGTATTTT. This codes for CASSGDRGITDTRYF.

This clonotype was observed once. The rearrangement uses TRBV19 and TRBJ2-2; D is unclear. Germline CDR1 LNHDA, CDR2 SQIVND (reference sequence). V lost 3 bases to trimming and J lost 4 bases, with 15 bases between them. This CDR3 spans 16 amino acids. The CDR3 DNA follows: TGTGCCAGTAGTATTTACCTGGTGACCTTCACCGGGGAGCTGTTTTTT. As protein: CASSIYLVTFTGELFF.

This clonotype was observed at least ten times. V gene TRBV28 combines with J gene TRBJ2-2; D gene unclear. This CDR3 comprises 12 residues. Looked up from germline, CDR1 is MDHEN and CDR2 is SYDVKM. V was cut by 2 bases and J by 6 bases, with 4 bases left in between. The CDR3 DNA reads as TGTGCCAGCAGTTTAAGGCCCGGGGAGCTGTTTTTT. This codes for CASSLRPGELFF.

This clonotype was found many times. V and J are TRBV28 and TRBJ1-1, with TRBD1 matching 7 bases. This CDR3 has 14 amino acids. The V segment lost 11 bases and the J segment 0 bases; nucleotides outside the gene matches: 9. CDR1 and CDR2 (germline): MDHEN, SYDVKM. The CDR3 nucleotides read TGTGCCGGGGGGGCAGGGGGGATGAACACTGAAGCTTTCTTT. Translating it yields CAGGAGGMNTEAFF.

This clonotype was counted at least ten times. The rearrangement links TRBV5-1 to TRBJ2-1, with D perhaps matching TRBD2 (5 bases). V lost 0 bases, J lost 8 bases, and 12 bases lay in between. The length of the CDR3 is 14 residues. Germline V gene lookup returns CDR1 SGHRS and CDR2 YFSETQ. In DNA form, the CDR3 reads TGCGCCAGCAGCTTGGCCGCGGGTCGGGATGAGCAGTTCTTC. Its protein product is CASSLAAGRDEQFF.

The chain employs TRBV10-2 and TRBJ2-1; D unclear. The CDR3 has 18 residues. CDR1 and CDR2 (germline): WSHSY, SAAADI. The V end lost 1 base, the J end lost 0 bases, and 16 bases lay between the germline ends. The CDR3 region has the DNA TGCGCCAGCAGTGAGTTGTTCCAGCGTCCTGCCTCCTACAATGAGCAGTTCTTC. It specifies CASSELFQRPASYNEQFF.

This clonotype occurred many times. This chain connects TRBV3-1 to TRBJ2-3, with TRBD1 as a possible D gene (7 bases). Germline assignment: CDR1 LGHDT and CDR2 YNNKEL (reference sequence). V was trimmed by 4 bases and J by 2 bases, leaving 13 bases between them. The CDR3 is 15 residues long. The CDR3 DNA is TGTGCCAGCAGCCCTCGACAGGGACTCACAGATACGCAGTATTTT. Amino acid sequence: CASSPRQGLTDTQYF.

The CDR3 is CASSPSGTPYEKLFF. As DNA, the CDR3 is TGTGCCAGCTCACCTAGTGGTACTCCCTATGAAAAACTGTTTTTT. The chain combines TRBV18 with TRBJ1-4, with D unresolved. V was cut by 3 bases and J by 6 bases, with 14 bases left in between. This CDR3 is built from 15 residues. Germline assignment: CDR1 KGHSH and CDR2 LQKENI.

This clonotype showed up many times. V is TRBV29-1 and J is TRBJ2-7; D not resolved. CDR3 length: 14 amino acids. V gave up 0 bases and J gave up 7 bases, with 16 bases separating them. Per germline, CDR1 SQVTM and CDR2 ANQGSEA. Here the CDR3 DNA reads TGCAGCGTTGAAGACCCCTGGACGGAGAAGGAGCAGTACTTC. Protein sequence: CSVEDPWTEKEQYF.

In the case of this clonotype: Possible read error: a much larger clone is one base away. This chain links TRBV7-2 with TRBJ2-5, with unresolved D. Germline values: CDR1 SGHTA, CDR2 FQGNSA. Deletions cut 10 bases from V and 5 bases from J, with 20 bases between. The CDR3 is made up of 14 amino acids. The CDR3 DNA follows: TGTGCCATCAGTTATAGCCGCCACGGGGAGACCCAGTACTTC. Protein: CAISYSRHGETQYF.

This clonotype was detected ten times or more. The J gene is TRBJ2-5, the V gene TRBV11-1; D is possibly TRBD2 (5 bases). Germline CDR1 and CDR2: SGHAT and FQDESV (reference sequence). The germline V and J ends were trimmed by 5 bases and 1 base, with 11 bases remaining between them. The CDR3 length is 14 residues. The CDR3 DNA sequence: TGTGCCAGCAGCCCACTAGTATCCCAAGAGACCCAGTACTTC. Protein sequence: CASSPLVSQETQYF. The full variable domain, in which reference TRBV11-1 and TRBJ2-5 provide the parts outside the CDR3, is EAEVAQSPRYKITEKSQAVAFWCDPISGHATLYWYRQILGQGPELLVQFQDESVVDDSQLPKDRFSAERLKGVDSTLKIQPAELGDSAMYLCASSPLVSQETQYFGPGTRLLVL.

This sequence joins TRBV7-3 and TRBJ2-5; 14 bases fit TRBD2. CDR1 and CDR2 (germline): SGHTA, FQGTGA. The V and J ends lost 2 bases and 4 bases, in that order; junction bases with no gene match: 12. This CDR3 is 19 amino acids long. The CDR3 protein is CASSLAGLAGARRGETQYF. Written as DNA, the CDR3 is TGTGCCAGCAGCTTAGCGGGACTAGCGGGGGCCAGGCGGGGAGAGACCCAGTACTTC.

This clonotype has at least ten counts. The chain has TRBV5-6 and TRBJ2-7, with D maybe TRBD1 (6 bases). V was clipped by 1 base and J by 6 bases, with 11 bases between them. This CDR3 region has 13 residues. Germline V gene sequence: CDR1 SGHDT, CDR2 YYEEEE. The CDR3 spells CASSLYQGTEQYF. The CDR3 region has the DNA TGTGCCAGCAGCTTGTATCAGGGGACCGAGCAGTACTTC.

This clonotype was seen many times. The genes are TRBV6-1 and TRBJ1-1; D is unclear. This CDR3 contains 15 residues. Trimming shortened V by 4 bases and J by 0 bases, and 12 bases separated the two germline ends. CDR1 is MNHNS and CDR2 is SASEGT in the germline V gene. The CDR3 sequence: CASSATDSMNTEAFF. CDR3 nucleotide sequence: TGTGCCAGCAGTGCCACTGACTCGATGAACACTGAAGCTTTCTTT.